This T cell receptor beta chain is from a study of blood T cells in healthy people across ages (dated by TCRdb to the mid-2010s). Background for the entire study: In model experiments, roughly one uniquely barcoded TCR beta cDNA molecule per two T cells was captured by template switching. The study measured age-related changes in TCR beta repertoire diversity using deep sequencing normalized with unique cDNA molecular identifiers. Four age groups were formed from the donors: young (average about 15 years), middle-aged (just under 40), aged (over 55) and long-lived (approximately 78). To avoid experimental bias, donors of different ages were randomly spread across the sequencing lanes. Two additional independent replicas of 1 million unique cDNA reads from the same blood draw were analyzed for two donors (one aged 18 to 30 and one aged 80 or older).

Points on this clonotype: Its antigen is unknown. No base quality information exists; no much larger clone differs at one position.

General study outcomes and caveats: Observed TCR beta diversity per million T cells fell roughly linearly with age, and a significant reduction was already apparent by age around 36. Estimates of total diversity based on one million sequenced T cells were considered lower bounds and underestimates. Because donor CMV infection status was unknown, age-related changes in expanded clonotypes were potentially confounded. Since profiling was done on bulk unsorted PBMCs, naive and antigen-experienced compartments could not be conclusively compared. There was a strong correlation between observed TCR beta diversity and the percentage of naive T cells measured by flow cytometry. Compared with the aged group, the long-lived group had more naive CD4+ T cells, fewer expanded clones and increased TCR diversity, suggesting age selection.

To prepare the library, 5' RACE was applied. Instrument used: Illumina HiSeq 2500. The second PCR ran for about 6 to 11 cycles and used a J-beta primer mix along with a sample-barcoded 5' primer. A unique molecular identifier was introduced onto each TCR beta cDNA molecule by a template-switch 5' adaptor carrying 12 random nucleotides. At least 2.5 million CDR3-containing paired-end reads were obtained from each sample. The Mint cDNA synthesis kit, primed by a TRBC-specific oligonucleotide, was used to synthesize first-strand cDNA from all RNA. Following uracil-DNA glycosylase treatment, all cDNA underwent a first 18-cycle PCR with the universal primers M1SS and BC2_uni_R. The authors' pipeline ran thus. Normalization of each sample was performed by random selection of 1 million high-quality reads, each carrying a distinct molecular identifier. Reads with shared molecular identifiers were discarded instead of being binned into consensus sequences. MiTCR, run with a Q25 quality threshold and the strictest error-elimination algorithm, handled CDR3 identification, clonotype clustering and error correction. A nonparametric unseen species model with Euler transformation was used to estimate a lower bound on total TCR beta diversity. TCRdb trimmed public reads at Q25 via fastp, called clones via MiXCR and kept in-frame beta chains. Each CDR3 protein gets just one entry, which takes the most common genes and DNA from the rows behind it. Here the V and J calls rest on TCRdb's processing, not on the authors' analysis. For this sample the table gives almost 1 million distinct CDR3 sequences, of which roughly 51% were detected only once. Of the sample, about 21% falls within the top ten clones.

Systemically healthy Caucasian individuals from Russia, about 38 in total and aged about 6 to 95 years, were included as donors. Each donor gave ten milliliters of peripheral blood, collected into EDTA-treated Vacutainer tubes. PBMCs were isolated by Ficoll-Paque density-gradient centrifugation, with at least 6 million obtained per sample. Trizol reagent was used to extract total RNA from the PBMCs, yielding at least 5 micrograms per sample. Naive CD45RAhigh/CD27high T cell percentages were measured by flow cytometry on a PBMC aliquot from every donor. Looking up the germline V gene (reference sequence) yields CDR1 DFQATT and CDR2 SNEGSKA. The CDR3 runs 13 amino acids, cysteine and phenylalanine included. Of the read, only the CDR3 DNA is kept; its 39 bases are in frame from base 1.

The source of this sequence is a woman between 55 and 75 years old in good health. The V gene is TRBV20-1 and the J gene is TRBJ2-7, with a tentative D gene TRBD1 over 6 matching bases. The end of the DNA aligns better with TRBJ2-5, so the J call may be wrong. The specimen sequenced was blood. CDR3 protein: CSVGFGGYETQYF. The DNA is TGCAGTGTAGGGTTTGGGGGCTATGAGACCCAGTACTTC.